This T cell receptor (beta chain) came from a study of shared clonotypes between healthy human individuals. CDR1 and CDR2 (germline): SGHVS, FQNEAQ. The CDR3 length is 18 residues. Trimming removed 1 base from V and 5 bases from J; junction bases left unmatched: 12. The method was immunoSEQ multiplex PCR; TCRdb's version includes in-frame clones alone and lacks a portion of them. The sample records roughly 500,000 clones, 79% being singletons. This TCR derives from a woman aged 40 to 50 in good health. Some clones in this sample may be carry-over from other donors' samples. This chain connects TRBV7-8 to TRBJ2-5; 11 nucleotides line up with TRBD2. The specimen sequenced was PBMCs. The CDR3 sequence: CASSLGIGLAGLGETQYF. DNA of the CDR3: TGTGCCAGCAGCTTAGGTATAGGACTAGCGGGCCTCGGGGAGACCCAGTACTTC.